This entry concerns a single TCR beta chain. This sample is drawn from a study of blood T cell repertoires in COVID-19. The wider study: Acute and convalescent COVID-19 specimens originated in the United States, Italy and Spain. From T cells, B-cell-depleted T cells, or PBMCs came the material, which was cDNA or gDNA.

Original methodology: For nucleated cells, counts were estimated from reference gene primer amplification. Some clones are missing from TCRdb's copy, which holds only in-frame ones; the method was immunoSEQ multiplex PCR. The DNA was the basis for D and trimming; V, J and clone size are from that table. Here the sample spans 200,000 to 250,000 clones, 80% to 90% being singletons. The CDR3 totals 15 residues. Per the germline V gene, CDR1 is SQVTM and CDR2 is ANQGSEA. Trimming at V came to 6 bases and at J to 4 bases, leaving 13 bases not matched to a gene. The receptor was derived from a man aged 40-55 years with acute or convalescent COVID-19. The sequenced material came from peripheral blood. V and J are TRBV29-1 and TRBJ1-2; 8 bases match TRBD1. The CDR3 protein is CSVGGVGGQVYGYTF. In DNA form, the CDR3 reads TGCAGCGTCGGCGGAGTTGGGGGACAGGTCTATGGCTACACCTTC.